This T cell receptor beta chain was recovered during a study of shared clonotypes between healthy human individuals. About the research overall: Plates per donor: three CD4 naive, three CD4 memory, two CD8 naive, one CD8 memory.

This clone was seen a handful of times. Produced via immunoSEQ multiplex PCR; TCRdb's table is partial and in-frame only. The sample includes roughly 330,000 clones, around 74% of them seen just once. The V and J ends lost 6 bases and 6 bases respectively, with 20 bases between them. The CDR3 has 15 residues. Germline CDR1 and CDR2: ENHRY and SYGVKD. The TCR comes from a man aged 30 to 39 in good health. Sequencing was performed on memory CD4+ T cells sorted from blood. The subset was: CD45RA-negative fraction. This chain uses TRBV10-3 with TRBJ1-2; D gene uncertain. The CDR3 loop is CAIRPGGPTSHGYTF. The CDR3 DNA reads TGTGCCATCAGACCAGGAGGGCCAACCAGCCATGGCTACACCTTC.